In this sample, the clone carrying this TCR beta chain turned up once. The CDR3 covers 15 residues. Germline V lookup: CDR1 MNHEY, CDR2 SVGAGI. The V and J ends lost 7 bases and 8 bases respectively, with 23 bases between them. The entry originates in a study of blood T cell repertoires in COVID-19. As for the study in general: COVID-19 samples from acute and convalescent phases originated in the United States, Italy and Spain. PBMCs, B-cell-depleted T cells, or T cells provided the cDNA or gDNA that made up the material.

In the original workflow: Estimation of nucleated cell counts was performed using reference gene primer amplification. Produced via immunoSEQ multiplex PCR; TCRdb's table is partial and in-frame only. V and J calls and clone size come straight from that table; D and trimming were deduced from the DNA. The table lists roughly 670,000 clones, about 87% of them singletons. The chain combines TRBV6-5 with TRBJ1-2; no reliable D call. This TCR derives from a woman aged 18-29 years with acute or convalescent COVID-19. The material sequenced was peripheral blood. CDR3 sequence: CASIPRAQHPSGYTF. The CDR3 DNA follows: TGTGCCAGCATACCGAGGGCACAACACCCGTCAGGCTACACCTTC.